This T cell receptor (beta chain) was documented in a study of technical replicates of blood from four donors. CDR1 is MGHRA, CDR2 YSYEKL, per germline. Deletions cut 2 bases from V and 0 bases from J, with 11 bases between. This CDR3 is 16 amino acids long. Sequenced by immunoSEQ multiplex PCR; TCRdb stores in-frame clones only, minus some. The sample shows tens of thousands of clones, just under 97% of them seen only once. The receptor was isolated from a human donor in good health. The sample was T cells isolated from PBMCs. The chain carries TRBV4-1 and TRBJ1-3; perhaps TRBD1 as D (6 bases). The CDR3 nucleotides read TGCGCCAGCAGCCAATCACAGGGCGTCTCTGGAAACACCATATATTTT. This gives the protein CASSQSQGVSGNTIYF.